This T cell receptor (beta chain) was retrieved from a study of T-cell reconstitution after alpha-beta-depleted transplantation in children. This clonotype was observed many times. The CDR3 covers 15 residues. Deletions cut 7 bases from V and 0 bases from J, with 14 bases between. The germline V gene has CDR1 SEHNR and CDR2 FQNEAQ (reference sequence). During its preparation, the TCRbeta library received unique molecular identifiers. Each CDR3 protein is one row after TCRdb ran MiXCR on the PCR reads. The sample has about 690,000 distinct CDR3 sequences; about 15% are singletons. Specimen: PBMCs from the stem cell graft donor, collected from the stem cell graft. This chain connects TRBV7-9 to TRBJ2-3; the D is unclear. The origin of this receptor is a human donor who donated a stem cell graft to a child with acute myeloid leukemia. The CDR3 nucleotides are TGTGCCAGCACCCCACCTGGGATCAGCACAGATACGCAGTATTTT. It translates to CASTPPGISTDTQYF.